Listed below are T cell receptor beta chains from one sample, sequenced in a study of identical twins. TCRdb fed the 5' RACE reads into MiXCR, producing one record per CDR3 protein. In the table there are about 890,000 distinct CDR3 sequences, over 9% of which are singletons. This same sample was also taken into another study, of yellow fever vaccine responses in identical twins.

Sequenced: PBMCs. These receptors came from a woman aged 18-29 years in good health. Both conserved end residues are part of each CDR3. A D gene is named only where the DNA matches it firmly. Expanded clones are given a class, and other clones once, few, many or no size at all.

TRBJ2-7,TRBD1,many,TRBV2,CASSDRGTGVSEQYF,TGTGCCAGCAGTGATCGAGGGACAGGGGTTAGCGAGCAGTACTTC
TRBJ2-1,TRBD1,-,TRBV3-1,CASRRRDRVGEQFF,TGTGCCAGCAGGCGCCGGGACAGGGTCGGGGAGCAGTTCTTC
TRBJ2-5,TRBD2,-,TRBV7-8,CASSPVGTSMLAQYF,TGTGCCAGCAGCCCCGTAGGGACTAGCATGTTGGCCCAGTACTTC
TRBJ2-1,TRBD1,few,TRBV5-1,CASSKTGGSWDEQFF,TGCGCCAGCAGCAAGACAGGGGGCTCGTGGGATGAGCAGTTCTTC
TRBJ1-3,-,-,TRBV21-1,CASSKVETPGYTIYF,TGTGCCAGCAGCAAAGTGGAGACGCCGGGTTACACCATATATTTT
TRBJ2-5,TRBD1,many,TRBV12-5,CASVTQGAPRETQYF,TGTGCTAGTGTCACCCAGGGGGCACCGCGGGAGACCCAGTACTTC
TRBJ2-1,TRBD2,few,TRBV12-3/TRBV12-4,CASRTSGSPNEQFF,TGTGCCAGCCGGACTAGCGGGAGTCCCAATGAGCAGTTCTTC
TRBJ2-1,-,many,TRBV7-9,CASSPLLEQFF,TGTGCCAGCAGCCCCCTGCTTGAGCAGTTCTTC
TRBJ2-5,TRBD1,-,TRBV12-3/TRBV12-4,CASILTGAQETQYF,TGTGCCAGCATCCTCACAGGGGCCCAAGAGACCCAGTACTTC
TRBJ1-1,-,few,TRBV6-5,CASSYSNLGETEAFF,TGTGCCAGCAGTTACTCGAACCTCGGGGAGACTGAAGCTTTCTTT
TRBJ2-7,-,-,TRBV20-1,CSARPTGYPYEQYF,TGCAGTGCTAGACCTACAGGGTACCCCTACGAGCAGTACTTC
TRBJ2-7,-,-,TRBV27,CASSFLRSRSYEQYF,TGTGCCAGCAGTTTTCTACGTAGCCGGTCCTACGAGCAGTACTTC
TRBJ2-1,-,few,TRBV18,CASSPPTFNEQFF,TGTGCCAGCTCACCACCGACCTTCAATGAGCAGTTCTTC
TRBJ2-1,-,many,TRBV20-1,CSARVETYNEQFF,TGCAGTGCTAGAGTGGAGACCTACAATGAGCAGTTCTTC
TRBJ2-5,-,-,TRBV3-1,CASSQDYPGAQYF,TGTGCCAGCAGCCAAGATTACCCCGGGGCCCAGTACTTC
TRBJ2-7,-,-,TRBV2,CASGEATTLDEQYF,TGTGCCAGCGGAGAGGCGACAACTCTTGACGAGCAGTACTTC
TRBJ2-1,TRBD1,-,TRBV4-1,CASSFHHLPGQGPWEQFF,TGCGCCAGCAGCTTCCATCACTTGCCGGGACAGGGGCCGTGGGAGCAGTTCTTC
TRBJ2-1,TRBD2,-,TRBV29-1,CSLPGTSGYNEQFF,TGCAGCCTCCCCGGGACTAGCGGTTACAATGAGCAGTTCTTC
TRBJ2-5,-,few,TRBV2,CASSEAKDRLQETQYF,TGTGCCAGCAGTGAAGCAAAGGACAGACTACAAGAGACCCAGTACTTC
TRBJ1-1,TRBD1,few,TRBV2,CASKMGDRGNTEAFF,TGTGCCAGCAAGATGGGGGACAGGGGGAACACTGAAGCTTTCTTT
TRBJ1-5,TRBD1,few,TRBV28,CASHSGRGHVQPQHF,TGTGCCAGCCACTCCGGGAGGGGGCATGTTCAGCCCCAGCATTTT
TRBJ1-2,-,many,TRBV3-1,CASSPPTGTWGYTF,TGTGCCAGCAGCCCCCCGACAGGCACTTGGGGCTACACCTTC